This is a list of T cell receptor beta chains from one sample in a study of neurological immune-mediated disorders. Each CDR3 protein is one row after TCRdb ran MiXCR on the 5' RACE reads. There are tens of thousands of distinct CDR3 sequences in the sample; less than 5.5% occur only once, and roughly 7.4% lies in the top ten. What was sequenced was PBMCs. The receptors were sampled from a man between 18 and 35 years old with multiple sclerosis. Both conserved end residues are part of each CDR3. D genes are given only for firm matches. The listing skips clone size in some rows; elsewhere it reads once, few, many or a size class.

>TRBJ2-7|TRBV18|many|-
TGTGCCAGCTCACCACCGACGGGCCTCGGGTGGGAGCAGTACTTC
CASSPPTGLGWEQYF
>TRBJ1-1|TRBV12-3/TRBV12-4|many|-
TGTGCCAGCAGTTTAGAGGGGGGCTTGGGGGAAGCTTTCTTT
CASSLEGGLGEAFF
>TRBJ2-2|TRBV29-1|many|-
TGCAGCGTTGAATTCGGACTAACGAACACCGGGGAGCTGTTTTTT
CSVEFGLTNTGELFF
>TRBJ2-7|TRBV12-3/TRBV12-4|-|-
TGTGCCATCAGTTTAAATTACGAGCAGTACTTC
CAISLNYEQYF
>TRBJ1-5|TRBV9|many|-
TGTGCCAGCAGCGTAGGGGGAATTCAGCCCCAGCATTTT
CASSVGGIQPQHF
>TRBJ1-2|TRBV20-1|many|-
TGCAGTGCTAGCCGGGGCCAATATGGCTACACCTTC
CSASRGQYGYTF
>TRBJ2-1|TRBV7-2|many|-
TGTGCCAGCAGCTTAGAACATAATGAGCAGTTCTTC
CASSLEHNEQFF
>TRBJ2-1|TRBV28|many|TRBD2
TGTGCCAGCAGTTCCGCTAGTGGCGGGAGGGTCTCCAATGAGCAGTTCTTC
CASSSASGGRVSNEQFF
>TRBJ2-1|TRBV5-1|many|TRBD1
TGCGCCAGCAGTCGAACAGTTGGACAGGGGGCTGGCAATGAGCAGTTCTTC
CASSRTVGQGAGNEQFF
>TRBJ2-1|TRBV27|few|-
TGTGCCAGCAGTTTAGAGGGGTACAATGAGCAGTTCTTC
CASSLEGYNEQFF
>TRBJ2-7|TRBV2|-|TRBD2
TGTGCCAGCAGAGGGCTAGCGGGAAGTTTCAACGAGCAGTACTTC
CASRGLAGSFNEQYF
>TRBJ2-5|TRBV27|many|TRBD2
TGTGCCAGCAGTTTATCCCCCGGGAGGGCAGAGACCCAGTACTTC
CASSLSPGRAETQYF
>TRBJ2-7|TRBV20-1|many|TRBD2
TGCAGTGCAAAACTAGCGGGGTCTCACTACGAGCAGTACTTC
CSAKLAGSHYEQYF
>TRBJ1-1|TRBV5-1|many|-
TGCGCCAGCAGCTTTACATTGTCGGACACTGAAGCTTTCTTT
CASSFTLSDTEAFF